The 24 T cell receptor beta chains presented below share a single source sample, sequenced in a study of shared clonotypes between healthy human individuals. Produced via immunoSEQ multiplex PCR; TCRdb's table is partial and in-frame only. The data contain 2 million to 3 million clones, 93% of them singletons. The sequencing sample was made of naive CD4+ T cells from PBMCs. This sample's subset: CD45RA+ positively selected. These receptors all stem from a man aged 18 to 35 in good health. Some clones in this sample may be carry-over from other donors' samples.

The chain combines TRBV5-1 with TRBJ1-2; D is uncertain. CDR1 and CDR2 from the germline V gene are SGHRS and YFSETQ. The CDR3 covers 14 residues. Trimming cost V 4 bases and J 4 bases, with 14 bases left between them. This CDR3 reads CASSPTPGSYGYTF. DNA for the CDR3: TGCGCCAGCAGCCCGACCCCCGGGTCCTATGGCTACACCTTC.

This chain connects TRBV28 to TRBJ2-7; 10 bases are shared with TRBD1. Unmatched junction bases numbered 15, after V lost 4 bases and J lost 3 bases. This CDR3 spans 18 amino acids. From germline, CDR1 is MDHEN and CDR2 SYDVKM. The CDR3 region has the DNA TGTGCCAGCAGTTCCCTGACTTCCCGGGACAGGGGAATCTACGAGCAGTACTTC. Translated: CASSSLTSRDRGIYEQYF.

V gene TRBV7-3 combines with J gene TRBJ2-5, with TRBD2 matching over 10 bases. J was trimmed by 5 bases and V by 2 bases; bases with no gene match: 5. The CDR3 runs 15 residues. Looked up from germline, CDR1 is SGHTA and CDR2 is FQGTGA. CDR3 loop: CASSLWSGRGETQYF. The CDR3 DNA reads TGTGCCAGCAGCTTATGGAGCGGGAGGGGCGAGACCCAGTACTTC.

The chain has TRBV9 and TRBJ1-1; 8 nucleotides align to TRBD1. With V trimmed by 3 bases and J by 10 bases, 17 bases remained unmatched. The CDR3 has 16 amino acids. Germline CDR1 reads SGDLS; CDR2 reads YYNGEE. DNA for the CDR3: TGTGCCAGCAGCGGGTCCCGGGACAGGTTGGAACAGGGAGCTTTCTTT. It specifies CASSGSRDRLEQGAFF.

J is TRBJ2-1 and V is TRBV11-1, with 11 bases fitting TRBD1. V trimming: 5 bases; J trimming: 3 bases; junction bases outside the gene matches: 3. CDR1 and CDR2 from the germline V gene are SGHAT and FQDESV (reference sequence). There are 15 residues in the CDR3. CDR3 sequence (DNA): TGTGCCAGCAGCGAAGGGACAGGGGGCTACAATGAGCAGTTCTTC. It is translated as CASSEGTGGYNEQFF.

The chain recombines TRBV29-1 with TRBJ2-3; TRBD2 matches 13 bases. The V and J ends lost 7 bases and 4 bases, in that order; junction bases with no gene match: 8. The CDR3 is 15 amino acids. Germline CDR1 is SQVTM and CDR2 is ANQGSEA. In DNA, the CDR3 is TGCAGCGCCCGCGGACTAGCGGGAGCCTCAGATACGCAGTATTTT. It is translated as CSARGLAGASDTQYF.

Concerning this clone itself: The same CDR3 can be traced to other DNA sequences in this sample. This sequence joins TRBV6-5 and TRBJ1-1; perhaps TRBD1 as D (5 bases). Germline lookup yields CDR1 MNHEY and CDR2 SVGAGI. The V and J ends lost 8 bases and 2 bases respectively, with 9 bases between them. This CDR3 has 12 residues. CDR3 nucleotides: TGTGCCAGCCTTGACAGAAACACTGAAGCTTTCTTT. Its translation is CASLDRNTEAFF.

The rearrangement joins TRBV6-1 to TRBJ1-2; the D is unclear. There are 12 residues in the CDR3. Germline V gene lookup returns CDR1 MNHNS and CDR2 SASEGT. The V gene lost 7 bases and the J gene lost 4 bases, with 10 bases spanning the gap. The CDR3 loop is CASIGRFYGYTF. The CDR3 bases are TGTGCCAGCATCGGACGCTTCTATGGCTACACCTTC.

The chain has TRBV11-3 and TRBJ2-5; D possibly uses TRBD1 or TRBD2 (5 bases each). This CDR3 comprises 15 residues. Per the germline V gene, CDR1 is SGHNT and CDR2 is YENEEA. V was trimmed by 1 base and J by 2 bases, leaving 11 bases between them. In DNA, the CDR3 is TGTGCCAGCAGCTTAGGGCGGGCAGGGCAAGAGACCCAGTACTTC. Protein sequence: CASSLGRAGQETQYF.

This clone was observed a handful of times. This chain joins TRBV7-9 and TRBJ1-1; 8 positions agree with TRBD1. Germline V CDR1 and CDR2: SEHNR, FQNEAQ (reference sequence). The J segment lost 10 bases and the V segment lost 1 base, leaving 8 bases of the junction unmatched. The length of the CDR3 is 14 residues. The CDR3 sequence is CASSLGTGLLRAFF. DNA for the CDR3: TGTGCCAGCAGCTTAGGGACAGGGCTACTGAGAGCTTTCTTT.

CDR3 in amino acids: CAWSGNYEQFF. Written as DNA, the CDR3 is TGTGCCTGGAGTGGCAACTATGAGCAGTTCTTC. The chain links TRBV30 to TRBJ2-1; D remains ambiguous. Germline values: CDR1 GTSNPN, CDR2 SVGIG (reference sequence). CDR3 length: 11 amino acids. V was cut by 1 base and J by 8 bases, with 6 bases left in between.

J is TRBJ2-3 and V is TRBV5-6; D might be TRBD1 or TRBD2, each matching 5 bases. In germline, CDR1 is SGHDT, CDR2 YYEEEE. V lost 0 bases and J 2 bases, leaving 16 bases between the germline ends. The CDR3 totals 17 residues. As DNA, the CDR3 is TGTGCCAGCAGCTTGGCCGGGACGAAAGACTTCACAGATACGCAGTATTTT. It translates to CASSLAGTKDFTDTQYF. The whole variable domain, remainder taken from reference TRBV5-6 and TRBJ2-3, is DAGVTQSPTHLIKTRGQQVTLRCSPKSGHDTVSWYQQALGQGPQFIFQYYEEEERQRGNFPDRFSGHQFPNYSSELNVNALLLGDSALYLCASSLAGTKDFTDTQYFGPGTRLTVL.

V gene TRBV10-2 combines with J gene TRBJ2-7; 12 nucleotides line up with TRBD1. The V gene end was trimmed by 9 bases and the J gene end by 4 bases; junction bases not matched to a gene: 7. Germline V lookup: CDR1 WSHSY, CDR2 SAAADI. This CDR3 contains 14 residues. CDR3 DNA: TGCGCCAGTGACCAGGGACAGGGGGCTTACGAGCAGTACTTC. Protein sequence: CASDQGQGAYEQYF.

V usage is TRBV11-1 and J usage is TRBJ2-1; TRBD2 agrees at 10 bases. CDR1 is SGHAT, CDR2 FQDESV, per germline (reference sequence). The length of the CDR3 is 14 residues. Unmatched junction bases numbered 11, after V lost 5 bases and J lost 13 bases. CDR3 DNA: TGTGCCAGCAGCCCTGGACTAGCGGAGGAGGCCCAGTTCTTC. Its translation: CASSPGLAEEAQFF.

The rearrangement uses TRBV18 and TRBJ1-5, with D maybe TRBD1 (6 bases). The ends were cut back, 4 bases at V and 0 bases at J, with 7 bases in the middle. The CDR3 contains 14 residues. Germline V gives CDR1 KGHSH, CDR2 LQKENI. The chain's CDR3 is CASSQGVSNQPQHF. In nucleotides, the CDR3 is TGTGCCAGCTCACAGGGGGTTAGCAATCAGCCCCAGCATTTT.

CDR3 bases: TGTGCCAGCAGCAAAGACAGGGAAGATGGCTACACCTTC. Protein product: CASSKDREDGYTF. The chain couples TRBV6-1 to TRBJ1-2; 7 nucleotides align to TRBD1. The V gene's germline CDR1 is MNHNS and CDR2 SASEGT. Germline trimming cut 6 bases from V and 6 bases from J; bases unmatched to any gene: 7. The length of the CDR3 is 13 residues.

This clone was seen only once. This rearrangement joins TRBV18 to TRBJ2-1, with D unresolved. The length of the CDR3 is 14 residues. Trimming left V 4 bases short and J 0 bases short, with 7 bases between. Germline CDR1 KGHSH, CDR2 LQKENI. CDR3 coding DNA: TGTGCCAGCTCACGGTTGAGCTCCTACAATGAGCAGTTCTTC. Translation: CASSRLSSYNEQFF. Complete variable domain (other parts from reference TRBV18 and TRBJ2-1): NAGVMQNPRHLVRRRGQEARLRCSPMKGHSHVYWYRQLPEEGLKFMVYLQKENIIDESGMPKERFSAEFPKEGPSILRIQQVVRGDSAAYFCASSRLSSYNEQFFGPGTRLTVL.

This clone appeared once. The J gene is TRBJ1-2, the V gene TRBV5-8; TRBD1 agrees at 7 bases. Germline loops: CDR1 SGHTS, CDR2 YDEGEE. V dropped 0 bases and J dropped 7; count of bases not matched to a gene: 6. The CDR3 has 14 amino acids. The CDR3 coding sequence is TGTGCCAGCAGCTTGGCCCCAGGGGGGTTTGGCTACACCTTC. Translating it yields CASSLAPGGFGYTF.

The J gene is TRBJ2-1, the V gene TRBV7-3, with D perhaps being TRBD1 or TRBD2 (6 bases each). CDR3 length: 16 residues. Trimming cost V 2 bases and J 9 bases, with 20 bases left between them. Germline CDR1 is SGHTA and CDR2 is FQGTGA. The CDR3, as DNA: TGTGCCAGCAGCTTAGGCCCCAGAGGGGGGAGTCGTGAGCAGTTCTTC. Translation: CASSLGPRGGSREQFF.

This chain uses TRBV28 with TRBJ1-3; D is undetermined. CDR1 and CDR2 from the germline V gene are MDHEN and SYDVKM. With 5 bases removed from V and 0 bases from J, the gap between germline ends came to 8 bases. The CDR3 extends over 14 amino acids. The CDR3 DNA reads as TGTGCCAGCAGTAGGGTGATCTCTGGAAACACCATATATTTT. This encodes CASSRVISGNTIYF.

On this clone: One junction end does not reproduce the germline sequence, and a read error may be involved. The same CDR3 arises from other DNA sequences in this sample as well. The rearrangement links TRBV5-1 to TRBJ2-7; TRBD1 matches at 7 bases. Germline lookup yields CDR1 SGHRS and CDR2 YFSETQ. The CDR3 runs to 14 residues. The CDR3 here is CASSLDRSSYEQYF. The CDR3, as DNA: TGCGCCAGCAGTTTGGACAGGAGCTCCTACGAGCAGTACTTC.

Concerning this clone: The same CDR3 arises from other DNA sequences in this sample as well. The J gene is TRBJ1-5, the V gene TRBV9; no firm D call. V shed 0 bases and J shed 3 bases, with 4 bases lying between them. The CDR3 covers 13 residues. Germline CDR1 reads SGDLS; CDR2 reads YYNGEE. The CDR3 spells CASSVDPNQPQHF. The CDR3 DNA follows: TGTGCCAGCAGCGTAGATCCCAATCAGCCCCAGCATTTT.

The J gene is TRBJ2-7, the V gene TRBV7-9; the match to TRBD2 covers 8 bases. The CDR3 spans 17 residues. The germline V gene has CDR1 SEHNR and CDR2 FQNEAQ (reference sequence). J gave up 3 bases and V 5 bases, and 15 bases lay outside the gene matches. The CDR3 spells CASSPQIGTRLYYEQYF. The DNA of the CDR3 is TGTGCCAGCAGCCCCCAGATAGGGACTAGGTTGTACTACGAGCAGTACTTC. Filled out from reference TRBV7-9 and TRBJ2-7, the complete variable domain reads DTGVSQNPRHKITKRGQNVTFRCDPISEHNRLYWYRQTLGQGPEFLTYFQNEAQLEKSRLLSDRFSAERPKGSFSTLEIQRTEQGDSAMYLCASSPQIGTRLYYEQYFGPGTRLTVT.

V is TRBV28 and J is TRBJ1-1; D is undetermined. Germline CDR1 and CDR2: MDHEN and SYDVKM. V lost 9 bases and J 1 base, leaving 12 bases between the germline ends. This CDR3 spans 13 amino acids. The CDR3 loop reads CASRKAGNTEAFF. CDR3 DNA: TGTGCCAGTCGTAAGGCAGGGAACACTGAAGCTTTCTTT.